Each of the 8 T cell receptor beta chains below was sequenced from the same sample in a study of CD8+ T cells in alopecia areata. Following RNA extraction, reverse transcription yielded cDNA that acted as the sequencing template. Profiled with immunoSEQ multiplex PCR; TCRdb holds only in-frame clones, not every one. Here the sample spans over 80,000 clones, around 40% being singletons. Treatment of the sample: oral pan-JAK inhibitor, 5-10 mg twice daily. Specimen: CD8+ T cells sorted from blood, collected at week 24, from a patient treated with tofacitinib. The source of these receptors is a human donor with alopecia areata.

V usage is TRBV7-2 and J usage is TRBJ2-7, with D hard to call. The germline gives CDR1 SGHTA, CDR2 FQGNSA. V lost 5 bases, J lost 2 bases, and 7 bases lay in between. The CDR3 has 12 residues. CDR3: CASSRRTYEQYF. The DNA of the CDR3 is TGTGCCAGCAGCCGTAGAACCTACGAGCAGTACTTC.

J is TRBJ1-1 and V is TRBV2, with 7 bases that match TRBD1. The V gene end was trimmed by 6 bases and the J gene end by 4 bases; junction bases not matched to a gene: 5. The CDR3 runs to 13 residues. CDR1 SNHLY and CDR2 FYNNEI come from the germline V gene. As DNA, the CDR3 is TGTGCCAGCAGCTACAGGGGAGGCACTGAAGCTTTCTTT. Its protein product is CASSYRGGTEAFF.

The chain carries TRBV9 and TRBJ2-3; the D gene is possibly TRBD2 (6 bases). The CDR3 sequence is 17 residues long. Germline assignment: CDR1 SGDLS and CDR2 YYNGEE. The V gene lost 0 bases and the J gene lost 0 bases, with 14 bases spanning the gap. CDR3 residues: CASSVEGSGLSTDTQYF. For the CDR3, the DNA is TGTGCCAGCAGCGTAGAAGGTAGCGGCCTTAGCACAGATACGCAGTATTTT.

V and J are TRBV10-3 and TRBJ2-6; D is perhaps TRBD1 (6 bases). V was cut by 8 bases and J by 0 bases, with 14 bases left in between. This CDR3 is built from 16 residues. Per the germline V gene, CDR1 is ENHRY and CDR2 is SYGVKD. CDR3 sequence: CAISRTGSSGANVLTF. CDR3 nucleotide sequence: TGTGCCATCTCCCGAACAGGGAGCTCTGGGGCCAACGTCCTGACTTTC.

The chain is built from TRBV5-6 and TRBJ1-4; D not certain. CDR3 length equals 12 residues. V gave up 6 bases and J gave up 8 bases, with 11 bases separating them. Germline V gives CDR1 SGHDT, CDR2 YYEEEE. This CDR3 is CASTKIGEKLFF. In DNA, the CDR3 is TGTGCCAGCACCAAAATCGGGGAAAAACTGTTTTTT. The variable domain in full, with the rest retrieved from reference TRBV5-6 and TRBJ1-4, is DAGVTQSPTHLIKTRGQQVTLRCSPKSGHDTVSWYQQALGQGPQFIFQYYEEEERQRGNFPDRFSGHQFPNYSSELNVNALLLGDSALYLCASTKIGEKLFFGSGTQLSVL.

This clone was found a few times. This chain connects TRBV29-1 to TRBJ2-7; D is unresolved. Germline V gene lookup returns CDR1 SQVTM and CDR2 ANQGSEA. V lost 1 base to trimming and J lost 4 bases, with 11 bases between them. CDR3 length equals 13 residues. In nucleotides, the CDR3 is TGCAGCGTTGAAGGTGGAAATCCTTACGAGCAGTACTTC. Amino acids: CSVEGGNPYEQYF.

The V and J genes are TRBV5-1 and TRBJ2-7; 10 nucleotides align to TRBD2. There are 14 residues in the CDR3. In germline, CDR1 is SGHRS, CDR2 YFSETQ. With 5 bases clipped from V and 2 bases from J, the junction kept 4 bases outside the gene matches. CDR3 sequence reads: CASSLAGVAYEQYF. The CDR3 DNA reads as TGCGCCAGCAGTCTAGCGGGAGTAGCCTACGAGCAGTACTTC. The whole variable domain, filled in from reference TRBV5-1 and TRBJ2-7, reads KAGVTQTPRYLIKTRGQQVTLSCSPISGHRSVSWYQQTPGQGLQFLFEYFSETQRNKGNFPGRFSGRQFSNSRSEMNVSTLELGDSALYLCASSLAGVAYEQYFGPGTRLTVT.

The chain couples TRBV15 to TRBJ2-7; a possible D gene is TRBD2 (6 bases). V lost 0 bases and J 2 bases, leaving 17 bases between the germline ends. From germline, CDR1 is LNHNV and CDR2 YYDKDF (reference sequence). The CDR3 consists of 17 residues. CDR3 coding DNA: TGTGCCACCAGCAGAGAAATCGCGGGCCGCGGGGCCTACGAGCAGTACTTC. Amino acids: CATSREIAGRGAYEQYF.